A selection of T cell receptor beta chains follows, all from one sample in a study of blood T cell repertoires in COVID-19. Assay used: immunoSEQ multiplex PCR; TCRdb lists only in-frame clones, some missing. The table lists more than 250,000 clones, about 90% of them singletons. The sequenced material came from PBMCs or T cells enriched from blood (not recorded which). The receptors shown here come from a woman aged 25 to 45 who had recovered from COVID-19. Each CDR3 is given with its conserved first and last residue. A D gene is named only where the DNA matches it firmly. A clone size is listed for some rows: how often the clone was seen (once, few, many), or a class if it is expanded.

cdr3_aa,cdr3_nt,d_call,cdr3_length,clone_size,j_call,v_call
CASSFGGLRTGDTQYF,TGCGCCAGCAGCTTCGGGGGACTTCGGACGGGAGATACGCAGTATTTT,-,16,-,TRBJ2-3,TRBV5-1
CASSLTVGSGGFDTGELFF,TGTGCCAGCAGCTTAACTGTGGGTAGCGGGGGGTTCGACACCGGGGAGCTGTTTTTT,TRBD2,19,-,TRBJ2-2,TRBV7-3
CASSPRDRSSYEQYF,TGTGCCAGCAGCCCCCGGGACAGGTCCTCCTACGAGCAGTACTTC,TRBD1,15,-,TRBJ2-7,TRBV9
CASRAQVNEKLFF,TGTGCCAGTAGGGCACAGGTTAATGAAAAACTGTTTTTT,-,13,-,TRBJ1-4,TRBV19
CASTWTPMNTEAFF,TGTGCCAGCACTTGGACACCGATGAACACTGAAGCTTTCTTT,-,14,few,TRBJ1-1,TRBV2
CASSSTDTQYF,TGTGCCAGCAGCTCGACAGATACGCAGTATTTT,-,11,-,TRBJ2-3,TRBV11-2
CASSPRTQPGLDTQYF,TGTGCCAGCAGCCCTAGGACTCAACCAGGACTAGATACGCAGTATTTT,-,16,-,TRBJ2-3,TRBV6-2/TRBV6-3
CSASPPGANVLTF,TGCAGTGCTAGTCCCCCGGGGGCCAACGTCCTGACTTTC,-,13,-,TRBJ2-6,TRBV20-1
CASSVAWSSYNEQFF,TGTGCCAGCAGCGTAGCCTGGAGCTCCTACAATGAGCAGTTCTTC,-,15,-,TRBJ2-1,TRBV9
CASSYDLGQGGSPLHF,TGTGCCAGCAGTTACGACTTGGGACAGGGAGGTTCACCCCTCCACTTT,TRBD1,16,few,TRBJ1-6,TRBV6-2/TRBV6-3
CAWKGQGNQPQHF,TGTGCCTGGAAGGGACAGGGGAATCAGCCCCAGCATTTT,TRBD1,13,-,TRBJ1-5,TRBV30
CASKDSSYEQYF,TGTGCCAGCAAGGACAGTAGCTACGAGCAGTACTTC,-,12,-,TRBJ2-7,TRBV6-5
CASSWDRFGYTF,TGTGCCAGCAGTTGGGACAGGTTTGGCTACACCTTC,TRBD1,12,once,TRBJ1-2,TRBV28
CSGGDISPQATQYF,TGCAGCGGGGGGGATATCTCCCCCCAGGCTACGCAGTATTTT,-,14,once,TRBJ2-3,TRBV29-1
CASSLRGNQPQHF,TGTGCCAGCAGTTTACGGGGGAATCAGCCCCAGCATTTT,-,13,few,TRBJ1-5,TRBV27
CASRGRPYRTFYGYTF,TGTGCCAGCAGGGGGCGACCCTACAGGACCTTCTATGGCTACACCTTC,-,16,-,TRBJ1-2,TRBV2